A single sample gave rise to the 11 T cell receptor beta chains below, sequenced in a study of CD8+CD57+ T cells in acquired aplastic anemia. Patients selected for sequencing had displayed CD8+CD57+ cell expansion by flow cytometry. Genomic DNA acted as the template from which TCR beta VDJ combination and CDR3 sequence profiling were carried out. TCRdb called the reads again in MiXCR, with one record for every CDR3 protein. The sample records under 200,000 distinct CDR3 sequences, around 50% being singletons. What was sequenced was sorted CD4+, CD8+, or CD8+CD57+ T cells (not recorded which) from PBMCs. These receptors were obtained from a human donor with aplastic anemia.

The V and J genes are TRBV5-4 and TRBJ1-2, with D possibly TRBD1 on 6 matching bases. This CDR3 has 16 residues. CDR1 and CDR2 from the germline V gene are SGHNT and YYREEE (reference sequence). The ends were cut back, 7 bases at V and 8 bases at J, with 27 bases in the middle. The CDR3 DNA follows: TGTGCCAGCGGCACCCAGACAGGACTGGAGACCACCGGCTACACCTTC. Amino acids: CASGTQTGLETTGYTF.

This clonotype appeared a few times. The chain links TRBV3-1 to TRBJ2-2, with 7 bases that match TRBD2. The CDR3 spans 11 residues. Germline CDR1 reads LGHDT; CDR2 reads YNNKEL (reference sequence). The V and J ends lost 9 bases and 9 bases, in that order; junction bases with no gene match: 4. The CDR3 DNA reads as TGTGCCAGGGGCGGGAGTTGGGAGCTGTTTTTT. Translating it yields CARGGSWELFF.

This clonotype was seen ten or more times. V usage is TRBV6-1 and J usage is TRBJ2-7; D not certain. V dropped 7 bases and J dropped 4 bases, with 17 bases sitting between them. CDR1 and CDR2 from the germline V gene are MNHNS and SASEGT. This CDR3 is 14 amino acids long. The CDR3 sequence: CASMTSGLRYEQYF. The CDR3 DNA reads as TGTGCCAGCATGACCTCCGGGCTGCGATACGAGCAGTACTTC.

This clonotype has a handful of counts. This chain connects TRBV25-1 to TRBJ2-1; TRBD1 matches 7 bases. The germline V gene encodes CDR1 MGHDK and CDR2 SYGVNS. V trimming: 4 bases; J trimming: 0 bases; junction bases outside the gene matches: 9. CDR3 length: 17 residues. CDR3 nucleotide sequence: TGTGCCAGCAGTGGAAAACAGGGACAGAGCTCCTACAATGAGCAGTTCTTC. Its protein is CASSGKQGQSSYNEQFF.

This clonotype was detected ten times or more. The chain combines TRBV5-1 with TRBJ2-7, with D possibly matching TRBD2 (5 bases). The CDR3 length is 13 residues. Germline CDR1 SGHRS, CDR2 YFSETQ. Trimming shortened V by 2 bases and J by 6 bases, and 12 bases separated the two germline ends. CDR3 DNA: TGCGCCAGCAGCTTAGAGGGATTGGGCGAGCAGTACTTC. Translated, it gives CASSLEGLGEQYF.

The chain employs TRBV19 and TRBJ1-1, with 8 bases identical to TRBD1. Losses at the gene ends were 7 bases for V and 10 bases for J; bases not matched to a gene: 14. The CDR3 consists of 14 residues. Germline loops: CDR1 LNHDA, CDR2 SQIVND (reference sequence). The CDR3 loop reads CASNDRGPLGGAFF. The CDR3 nucleotides are TGTGCCAGTAACGACAGGGGACCTCTCGGAGGAGCTTTCTTT.

The chain recombines TRBV20-1 with TRBJ1-2; D is unresolved. The germline V gene encodes CDR1 DFQATT and CDR2 SNEGSKA (reference sequence). Between the trimmed V and J ends, which lost 2 bases and 6 bases, there was a span of 31 bases. The CDR3 is 19 residues long. The CDR3 bases are TGCAGTGCTAGACGTCTAGCGGGTAGGTCACCGGGAGTAAGGGATGGCTACACCTTC. It encodes CSARRLAGRSPGVRDGYTF.

With respect to this clonotype: This could be a read error, since a much larger clone is one nucleotide away. The chain is built from TRBV5-1 and TRBJ1-1; no clear D. Trimming shortened V by 4 bases and J by 4 bases, and 17 bases separated the two germline ends. The germline gives CDR1 SGHRS, CDR2 YFSETQ. The CDR3 is made up of 15 amino acids. Here the CDR3 DNA reads TGCGCCAGCAGCCCTGGGCAGCTTGTAGGCACTGAAGCTTTCTTT. The encoded protein is CASSPGQLVGTEAFF.

Notes on this clonotype: This clone may be a read error of a much larger clone one base away. The V gene is TRBV5-1, the J gene TRBJ2-1; D remains ambiguous. The V and J ends lost 0 bases and 6 bases respectively, with 13 bases between them. The CDR3 runs 15 residues. Germline V gives CDR1 SGHRS, CDR2 YFSETQ. The CDR3 sequence is CASSLAMGAVNEQFF. CDR3 nucleotides: TGCGCCAGCAGCTTGGCTATGGGTGCGGTCAATGAGCAGTTCTTC. The whole variable domain, remainder taken from reference TRBV5-1 and TRBJ2-1, is KAGVTQTPRYLIKTRGQQVTLSCSPISGHRSVSWYQQTPGQGLQFLFEYFSETQRNKGNFPGRFSGRQFSNSRSEMNVSTLELGDSALYLCASSLAMGAVNEQFFGPGTRLTVL.

This clonotype was seen only a few times. This chain links TRBV18 with TRBJ2-3; a weak D match, TRBD1 (7 bases). There are 15 residues in the CDR3. Trimming removed 2 bases from V and 4 bases from J, with 13 bases in between. Germline CDR1 KGHSH, CDR2 LQKENI. In DNA, the CDR3 is TGTGCCAGCTCACCAGGAGGGGGCCTCTCAGATACGCAGTATTTT. It is translated as CASSPGGGLSDTQYF. Full variable domain (missing parts from reference TRBV18 and TRBJ2-3): NAGVMQNPRHLVRRRGQEARLRCSPMKGHSHVYWYRQLPEEGLKFMVYLQKENIIDESGMPKERFSAEFPKEGPSILRIQQVVRGDSAAYFCASSPGGGLSDTQYFGPGTRLTVL.

V usage is TRBV7-9 and J usage is TRBJ1-1; D unresolved. CDR3 length: 12 residues. Germline CDR1 is SEHNR and CDR2 is FQNEAQ (reference sequence). Between the trimmed V and J ends, which lost 5 bases and 11 bases, there was a span of 15 bases. The CDR3 spells CASSTRPGEAFF. The DNA of the CDR3 is TGTGCCAGCAGCACCCGCCCCGGTGAGGCTTTCTTT.